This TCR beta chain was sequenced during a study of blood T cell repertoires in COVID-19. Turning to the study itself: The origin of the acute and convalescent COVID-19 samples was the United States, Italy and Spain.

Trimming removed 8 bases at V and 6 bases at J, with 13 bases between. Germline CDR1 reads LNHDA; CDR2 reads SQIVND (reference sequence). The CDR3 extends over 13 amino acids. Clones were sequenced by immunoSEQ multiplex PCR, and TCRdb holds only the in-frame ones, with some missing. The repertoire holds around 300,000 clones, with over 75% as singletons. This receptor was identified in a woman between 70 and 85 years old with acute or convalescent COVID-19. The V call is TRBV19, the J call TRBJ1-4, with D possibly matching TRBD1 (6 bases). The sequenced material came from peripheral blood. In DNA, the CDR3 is TGTGCCAGTGCCCGAAGGGGGTATGAAAAACTGTTTTTT. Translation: CASARRGYEKLFF.